This TCR beta chain is from a study of PD-1 blockade in classical Hodgkin lymphoma. Repertoires were generated with immunoSEQ multiplex PCR, while TCRdb's copy carries only in-frame clones and drops some. In the table there are about 11,000 clones, 60% to 80% of which are singletons. This CDR3 comprises 17 residues. V lost 3 bases to trimming and J lost 4 bases, with 19 bases between them. CDR1 and CDR2 from the germline V gene are LNHDA and SQIVND (reference sequence). As for time point: cycle 4 day 1 (C4D1), after more than five weeks of nivolumab. Each patient's relapse followed autologous stem cell transplantation, and brentuximab vedotin exposure varied. Isolation of CD4+ T cells from thawed PBMCs was performed by magnetic negative selection. This clone was seen just once.

This specimen was CD4+ T cells from blood, taken before the fourth cycle of nivolumab. The receptor was derived from a human donor with classical Hodgkin lymphoma. This rearrangement joins TRBV19 to TRBJ1-5, with D tentatively TRBD1 (6 bases). The CDR3 loop reads CASSMVGALWGNQPQHF. The DNA of the CDR3 is TGTGCCAGTAGTATGGTGGGGGCCCTTTGGGGAAATCAGCCCCAGCATTTT.